The 10 T cell receptor beta chains given below trace back to one sample, sequenced in a study of T cell repertoires in cytomegalovirus infection. The antigens of these receptors remain unknown. TCRdb re-analysed the reads in MiXCR, keeping a single row per CDR3 protein. The data contain about 570,000 distinct CDR3 sequences, 35% to 50% of them singletons. The sample consisted of cultured PBMCs, taken from culture after CMV antigen stimulation. The receptor source for this set is a human donor in good health (CMV status not recorded). Some clones in this sample may be carry-over from other donors' samples.

This clonotype was recorded at least ten times. This chain joins TRBV7-2 and TRBJ1-5, with D perhaps matching TRBD1 (5 bases). This CDR3 spans 15 amino acids. V lost 6 bases to trimming and J lost 3 bases, with 15 bases between them. Germline V gives CDR1 SGHTA, CDR2 FQGNSA. The CDR3 spells CASSYDRGANQPQHF. CDR3 in DNA: TGTGCCAGCAGTTACGACAGAGGCGCCAATCAGCCCCAGCATTTT. Filled out from reference TRBV7-2 and TRBJ1-5, the complete variable domain reads GAGVSQSPSNKVTEKGKDVELRCDPISGHTALYWYRQSLGQGLEFLIYFQGNSAPDKSGLPSDRFSAERTGGSVSTLTIQRTQQEDSAVYLCASSYDRGANQPQHFGDGTRLSIL.

This clonotype was detected only a few times. This chain connects TRBV19 to TRBJ1-1; the D gene is possibly TRBD1 (5 bases). Germline V gene data show CDR1 as LNHDA and CDR2 as SQIVND (reference sequence). V was cut by 3 bases and J by 2 bases, with 13 bases left in between. The CDR3 is 15 residues long. This CDR3 reads CASSIQGFSNTEAFF. CDR3 DNA sequence: TGTGCCAGTAGTATTCAGGGATTTAGCAACACTGAAGCTTTCTTT.

This clonotype has a single count. The CDR3 protein is CASSEVGSKNTEAFF. In nucleotides, the CDR3 is TGTGCCAGCAGTGAGGTTGGCAGCAAGAACACTGAAGCTTTCTTT. The chain employs TRBV6-6 and TRBJ1-1; D remains unclear. The CDR3 extends over 15 amino acids. From germline, CDR1 is MNHNY and CDR2 SVGAGI (reference sequence). Trimming removed 5 bases from V and 1 base from J, with 14 bases in between.

In the case of this clonotype: Sequence at one end of the junction differs from germline and may be a read error. This rearrangement joins TRBV4-1 to TRBJ2-1; 10 bases fit TRBD2. The V gene's germline CDR1 is MGHRA and CDR2 YSYEKL. This CDR3 spans 18 amino acids. CDR3 nucleotide sequence: TGTGCCAGCAGCCAAGGCCCGATCCTAGCGGGAGCCTACAATGAGCAGTTCTTC. It yields the protein CASSQGPILAGAYNEQFF.

The genes are TRBV7-6 and TRBJ2-1; TRBD2 aligns across 14 bases. Germline V gives CDR1 SGHVS, CDR2 FNYEAQ. The CDR3 runs to 18 residues. V lost 1 base and J lost 0; bases outside the gene matches: 2. DNA of the CDR3: TGTGCCAGCAGCTTAGGGGGACTAGCGGGAGTCTCCTACAATGAGCAGTTCTTC. It specifies CASSLGGLAGVSYNEQFF.

The rearrangement joins TRBV6-1 to TRBJ1-2; D not certain. The V gene's germline CDR1 is MNHNS and CDR2 SASEGT. This CDR3 is 12 amino acids long. Trimming took off 2 bases at V and 1 base at J, with 2 bases between the two ends. The CDR3 nucleotides are TGTGCCAGCAGTGAAATTAACTATGGCTACACCTTC. As protein: CASSEINYGYTF.

The chain has TRBV27 and TRBJ1-3; D is possibly TRBD1 (5 bases). V was trimmed by 5 bases and J by 0 bases, leaving 11 bases between them. The CDR3 totals 15 residues. In germline, CDR1 is MNHEY, CDR2 SMNVEV (reference sequence). CDR3 protein: CASSKGVNSGNTIYF. The CDR3 DNA is TGTGCCAGCAGTAAAGGGGTAAACTCTGGAAACACCATATATTTT.

V and J are TRBV6-2 or TRBV6-3 and TRBJ1-3, with D possibly TRBD1 on 6 matching bases. Trimming shortened V by 4 bases and J by 0 bases, and 13 bases separated the two germline ends. Germline CDR1 reads MNHEY; CDR2 reads SVGEGT. CDR3 length equals 16 residues. Written as DNA, the CDR3 is TGTGCCAGCAGTTGGGAGACAGGCACCTCTGGAAACACCATATATTTT. Encoded protein: CASSWETGTSGNTIYF.

This clonotype was recorded at least ten times. The CDR3 reads CASSQESAALSSGGYTF. In DNA form, the CDR3 reads TGCGCCAGCAGCCAAGAATCGGCCGCCCTGTCGTCCGGTGGCTACACCTTC. The chain joins TRBV4-1 to TRBJ1-2, with D unresolved. Germline values: CDR1 MGHRA, CDR2 YSYEKL. Trimming cost V 0 bases and J 7 bases, with 21 bases left between them. The CDR3 length is 17 residues.

The genes are TRBV5-1 and TRBJ2-5; the D gene is possibly TRBD2 (7 bases). CDR3 size: 16 residues. Trimming removed 6 bases from V and 3 bases from J, with 21 bases in between. Germline V CDR1 and CDR2: SGHRS, YFSETQ. DNA of the CDR3: TGCGCCAGCAACTTCGACGCGGGGGCGAATAAAGAGACCCAGTACTTC. This encodes CASNFDAGANKETQYF.